This T cell receptor (beta chain) was recorded in a study of blood T cell repertoires in COVID-19 (dated by TCRdb to about 2020). Regarding the study in general: Samples covering the acute and convalescent phases of COVID-19 were provided by collaborators in the United States, Italy and Spain. The prospective study material was composed of cDNA or gDNA derived from T cells, B-cell-depleted T cells, or PBMCs. Subjects who had been exposed to COVID-19, were actively infected with it, or had recovered from it provided the deeply sampled blood TCRbeta repertoires that made up the dataset. The repertoires were made available in a free public database intended to serve as a resource for research on the immune response to SARS-CoV-2. Samples came from the ongoing ImmuneRACE study (first 160 participants) plus 1,254 subjects from 6 global collaborators. Sample metadata almost always included a de-identified subject ID, COVID-19 status, age in years and sex. Where available, HLA class I and class II types were taken from metadata supplied by the sample provider and were not determined by assay-based typing.

Whole blood was collected in K2EDTA tubes by collaborating institutions according to the institutions' own protocols. For TCRbeta analysis, collaborators shipped samples in one of three forms: frozen whole blood, isolated PBMCs, or DNA extracted from either of those sample types. Results the study describes overall, beyond this receptor: How much clinical and demographic metadata was included differed by source and by participant, and the metadata was provided uncurated.

TCRbeta CDR3 regions were amplified from genomic DNA by means of the immunoSEQ Assay, a bias-controlled multiplex PCR. On the study's bioinformatics: The number of nucleated cells in each sample was estimated by amplification of reference gene primers within the assay. Sequence reads were collapsed and filtered to measure the absolute abundance of every unique TCRbeta CDR3 rearrangement. For each sample, productive Simpson clonality was calculated as the square root of Simpson's diversity index across productive rearrangements. TCRdb carries this immuneACCESS record with in-frame sequences only. Its versions omit some clonotypes, under half of them owing to an unresolved V gene in the studies checked, with the rest unexplained. That table gives V, J and clone size, and the DNA gave D and trimming. The sample table lists about 200,000 clones, approximately 88% of them with a count of one. Together, the top ten hold 25% to 35% of the sample.

Trimming removed 4 bases from V and 7 bases from J, leaving 20 bases between the germline ends. The germline V gene sets CDR1 to SGHVS and CDR2 to FQNEAQ. CDR3 length: 16 amino acids, cysteine to phenylalanine. Only the CDR3 region is kept as DNA, spanning 48 bases read in frame from base 1. In regard to this clone: Its antigen is still unknown. Base qualities were left out, and no much larger clone turns up one base away.

The chain uses TRBV7-8 and TRBJ1-3; no D gene call is confident. Material: peripheral blood. The receptor was isolated from a man aged 40-49 years with acute or convalescent COVID-19. The bases are TGTGCCAGCAGCTACTCCCCGCGAGAGGGATGGAACACCATATATTTT. Translated, it reads CASSYSPREGWNTIYF.